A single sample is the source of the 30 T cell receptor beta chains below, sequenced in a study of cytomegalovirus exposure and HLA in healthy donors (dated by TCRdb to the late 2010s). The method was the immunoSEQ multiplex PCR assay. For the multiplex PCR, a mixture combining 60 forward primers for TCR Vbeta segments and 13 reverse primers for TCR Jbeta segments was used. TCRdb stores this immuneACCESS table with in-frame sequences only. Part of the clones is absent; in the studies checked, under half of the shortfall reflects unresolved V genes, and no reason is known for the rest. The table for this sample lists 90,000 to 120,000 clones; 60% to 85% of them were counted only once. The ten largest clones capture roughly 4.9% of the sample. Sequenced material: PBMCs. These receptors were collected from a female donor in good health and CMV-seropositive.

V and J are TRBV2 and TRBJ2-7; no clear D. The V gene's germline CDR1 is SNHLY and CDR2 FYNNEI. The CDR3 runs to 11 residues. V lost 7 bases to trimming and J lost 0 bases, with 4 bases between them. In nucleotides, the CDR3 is TGTGCCAGCACTATCTCCTACGAGCAGTACTTC. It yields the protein CASTISYEQYF.

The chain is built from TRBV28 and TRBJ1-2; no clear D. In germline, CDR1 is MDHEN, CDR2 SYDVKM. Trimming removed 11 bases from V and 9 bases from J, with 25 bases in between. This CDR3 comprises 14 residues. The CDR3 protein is CAGGLGRARESYTF. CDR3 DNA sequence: TGTGCCGGAGGCCTGGGTAGGGCTCGGGAGAGCTACACCTTC.

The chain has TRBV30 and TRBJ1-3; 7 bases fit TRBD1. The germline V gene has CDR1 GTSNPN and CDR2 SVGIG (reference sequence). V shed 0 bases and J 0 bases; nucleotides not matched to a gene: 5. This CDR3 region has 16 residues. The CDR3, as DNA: TGTGCCTGGAGTGTGGGACAGCGGCTCTCTGGAAACACCATATATTTT. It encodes CAWSVGQRLSGNTIYF.

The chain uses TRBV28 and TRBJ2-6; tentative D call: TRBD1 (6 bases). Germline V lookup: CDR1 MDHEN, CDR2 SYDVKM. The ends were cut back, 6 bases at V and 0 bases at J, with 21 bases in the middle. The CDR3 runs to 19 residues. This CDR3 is CASRPRWDISFSGANVLTF. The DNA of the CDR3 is TGTGCCAGCAGGCCACGTTGGGACATCTCTTTCTCTGGGGCCAACGTCCTGACTTTC.

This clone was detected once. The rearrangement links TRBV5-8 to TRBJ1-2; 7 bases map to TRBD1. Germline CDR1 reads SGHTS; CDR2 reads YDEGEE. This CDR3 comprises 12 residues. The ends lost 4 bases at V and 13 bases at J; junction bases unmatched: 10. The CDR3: CASSARTGPRTF. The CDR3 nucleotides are TGTGCCAGCAGCGCCAGGACAGGCCCCCGCACCTTC.

CDR3 sequence: CASSRIPDRAIGYGYTF. CDR3 bases: TGTGCCAGCAGCCGGATCCCGGACAGGGCAATAGGCTATGGCTACACCTTC. The V call is TRBV11-2, the J call TRBJ1-2; 8 bases are shared with TRBD1. The germline V gene has CDR1 SGHAT and CDR2 FQNNGV. The trim removed 5 bases at V and 4 bases at J, leaving 15 bases unmatched. The CDR3 has 17 residues.

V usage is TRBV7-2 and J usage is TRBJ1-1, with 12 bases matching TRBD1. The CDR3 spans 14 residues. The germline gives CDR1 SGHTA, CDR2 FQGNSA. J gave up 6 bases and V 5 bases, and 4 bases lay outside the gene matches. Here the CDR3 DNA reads TGTGCCAGCAGCCGGGACAGGGGGCGTTCTGAAGCTTTCTTT. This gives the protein CASSRDRGRSEAFF. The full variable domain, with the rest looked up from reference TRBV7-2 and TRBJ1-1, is GAGVSQSPSNKVTEKGKDVELRCDPISGHTALYWYRQSLGQGLEFLIYFQGNSAPDKSGLPSDRFSAERTGGSVSTLTIQRTQQEDSAVYLCASSRDRGRSEAFFGQGTRLTVV.

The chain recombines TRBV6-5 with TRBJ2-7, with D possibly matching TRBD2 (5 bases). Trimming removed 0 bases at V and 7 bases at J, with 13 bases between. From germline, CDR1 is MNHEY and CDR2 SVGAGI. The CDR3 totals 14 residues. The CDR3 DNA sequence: TGTGCCAGCAGTTACTCAAGAGGGTCGAAAGAGCAGTACTTC. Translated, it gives CASSYSRGSKEQYF.

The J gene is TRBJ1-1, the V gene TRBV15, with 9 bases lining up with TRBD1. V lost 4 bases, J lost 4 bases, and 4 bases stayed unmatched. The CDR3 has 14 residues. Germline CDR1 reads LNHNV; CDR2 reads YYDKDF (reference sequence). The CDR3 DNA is TGTGCCACCAGCATAAAGACAGGGGGCACTGAAGCTTTCTTT. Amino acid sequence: CATSIKTGGTEAFF.

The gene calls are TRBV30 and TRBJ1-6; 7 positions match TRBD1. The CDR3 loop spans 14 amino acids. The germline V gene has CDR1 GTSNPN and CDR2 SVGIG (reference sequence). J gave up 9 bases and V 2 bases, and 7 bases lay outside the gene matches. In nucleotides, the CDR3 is TGTGCCTGGAGTTTCGGACAGGCACTTTCACCCCTCCACTTT. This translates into CAWSFGQALSPLHF.

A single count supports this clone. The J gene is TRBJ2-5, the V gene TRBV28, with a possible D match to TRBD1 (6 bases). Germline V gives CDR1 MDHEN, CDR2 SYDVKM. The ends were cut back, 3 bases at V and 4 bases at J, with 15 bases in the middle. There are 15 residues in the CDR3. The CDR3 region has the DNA TGTGCCAGCAGTTTTCATCGCAGGGGACCAGAGACCCAGTACTTC. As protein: CASSFHRRGPETQYF.

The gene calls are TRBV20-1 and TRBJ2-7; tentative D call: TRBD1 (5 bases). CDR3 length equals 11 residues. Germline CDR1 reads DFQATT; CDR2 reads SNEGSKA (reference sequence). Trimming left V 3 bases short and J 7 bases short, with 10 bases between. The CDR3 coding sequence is TGCAGTGCTAGCCTAAAGGGGGAGCAGTACTTC. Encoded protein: CSASLKGEQYF.

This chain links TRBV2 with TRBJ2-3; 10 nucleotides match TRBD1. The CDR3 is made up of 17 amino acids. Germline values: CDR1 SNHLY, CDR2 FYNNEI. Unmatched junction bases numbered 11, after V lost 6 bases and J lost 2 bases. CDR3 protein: CASRDRDRGRDTDTQYF. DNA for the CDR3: TGTGCCAGCAGGGATCGCGACAGGGGGCGTGACACAGATACGCAGTATTTT.

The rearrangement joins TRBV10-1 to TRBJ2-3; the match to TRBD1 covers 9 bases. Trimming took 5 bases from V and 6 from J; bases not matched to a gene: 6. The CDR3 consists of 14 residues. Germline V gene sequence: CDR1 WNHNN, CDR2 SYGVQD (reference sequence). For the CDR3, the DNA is TGCGCCAGCAGTTGGGACAGGGCGGTCGATACGCAGTATTTT. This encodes CASSWDRAVDTQYF.

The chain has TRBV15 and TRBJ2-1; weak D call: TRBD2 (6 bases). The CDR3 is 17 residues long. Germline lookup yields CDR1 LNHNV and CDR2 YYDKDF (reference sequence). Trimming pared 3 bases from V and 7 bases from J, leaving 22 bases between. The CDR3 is CATSSPAGLGGGNEQFF. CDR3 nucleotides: TGTGCCACCAGCAGCCCTGCGGGACTGGGGGGTGGGAATGAGCAGTTCTTC.

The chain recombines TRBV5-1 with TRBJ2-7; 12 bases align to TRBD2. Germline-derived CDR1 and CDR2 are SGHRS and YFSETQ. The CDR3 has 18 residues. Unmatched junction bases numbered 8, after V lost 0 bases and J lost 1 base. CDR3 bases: TGCGCCAGCAGCTTGGGGCTAGCGGGAGGGGGACGGTCCTACGAGCAGTACTTC. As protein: CASSLGLAGGGRSYEQYF.

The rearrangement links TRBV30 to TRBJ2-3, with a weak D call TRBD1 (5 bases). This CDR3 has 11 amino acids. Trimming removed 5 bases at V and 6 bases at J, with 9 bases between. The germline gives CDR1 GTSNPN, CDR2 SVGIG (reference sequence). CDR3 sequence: CAWGAGDTQYF. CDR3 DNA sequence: TGTGCCTGGGGGGCAGGGGATACGCAGTATTTT.

The CDR3 region has the DNA TGTGCCAGCTCACAGGGGTGGTACGAGCAGTACTTC. Protein product: CASSQGWYEQYF. V usage is TRBV18 and J usage is TRBJ2-7; weak D call: TRBD1 (5 bases). Germline V CDR1 and CDR2: KGHSH, LQKENI. V lost 4 bases and J 4 bases, leaving 8 bases between the germline ends. CDR3 length: 12 amino acids.

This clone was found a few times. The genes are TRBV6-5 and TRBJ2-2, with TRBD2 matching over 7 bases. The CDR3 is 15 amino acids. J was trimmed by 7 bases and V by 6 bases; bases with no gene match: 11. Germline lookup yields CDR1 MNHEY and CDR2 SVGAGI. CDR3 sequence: CASRGRGLEIGELFF. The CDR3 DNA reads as TGTGCCAGCAGGGGGAGGGGTCTTGAGATCGGGGAGCTGTTTTTT.

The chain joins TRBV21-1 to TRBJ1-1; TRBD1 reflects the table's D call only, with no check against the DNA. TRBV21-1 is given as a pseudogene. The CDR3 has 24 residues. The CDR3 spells CASSKLDAHRSRGDRGSGDTEAFF. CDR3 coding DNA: TGTGCCAGCAGCAAACTGGACGCGCACCGAAGTAGAGGGGACAGGGGAAGCGGGGACACTGAAGCTTTCTTT.

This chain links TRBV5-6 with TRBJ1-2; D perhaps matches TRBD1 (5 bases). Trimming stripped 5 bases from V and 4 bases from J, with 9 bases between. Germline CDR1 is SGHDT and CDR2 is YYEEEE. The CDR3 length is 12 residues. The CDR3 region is CASRGQGYGYTF. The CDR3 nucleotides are TGTGCCAGCAGGGGGCAGGGCTATGGCTACACCTTC. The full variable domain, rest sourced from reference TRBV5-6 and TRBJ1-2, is DAGVTQSPTHLIKTRGQQVTLRCSPKSGHDTVSWYQQALGQGPQFIFQYYEEEERQRGNFPDRFSGHQFPNYSSELNVNALLLGDSALYLCASRGQGYGYTFGSGTRLTVV.

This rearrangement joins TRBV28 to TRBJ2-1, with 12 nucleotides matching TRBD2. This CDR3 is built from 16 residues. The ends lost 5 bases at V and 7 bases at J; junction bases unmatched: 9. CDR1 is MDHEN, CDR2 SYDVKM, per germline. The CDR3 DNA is TGTGCCAGCAGTCCAACCGGGACTAGCGGGTTTAATGAGCAGTTCTTC. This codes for CASSPTGTSGFNEQFF.

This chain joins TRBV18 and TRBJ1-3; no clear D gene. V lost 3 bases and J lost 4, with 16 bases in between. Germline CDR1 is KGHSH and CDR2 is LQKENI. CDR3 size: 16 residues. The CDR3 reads CASSPWRVDSGNTIYF. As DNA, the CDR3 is TGTGCCAGCTCACCGTGGCGGGTAGATTCCGGAAACACCATATATTTT.

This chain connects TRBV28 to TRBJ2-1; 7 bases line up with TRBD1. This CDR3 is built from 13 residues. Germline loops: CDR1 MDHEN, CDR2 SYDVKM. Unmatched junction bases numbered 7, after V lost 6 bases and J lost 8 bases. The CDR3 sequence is CASRRPGGHEQFF. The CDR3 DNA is TGTGCCAGCAGGAGACCAGGGGGTCATGAGCAGTTCTTC. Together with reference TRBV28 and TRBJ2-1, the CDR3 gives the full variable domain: DVKVTQSSRYLVKRTGEKVFLECVQDMDHENMFWYRQDPGLGLRLIYFSYDVKMKEKGDIPEGYSVSREKKERFSLILESASTNQTSMYLCASRRPGGHEQFFGPGTRLTVL.

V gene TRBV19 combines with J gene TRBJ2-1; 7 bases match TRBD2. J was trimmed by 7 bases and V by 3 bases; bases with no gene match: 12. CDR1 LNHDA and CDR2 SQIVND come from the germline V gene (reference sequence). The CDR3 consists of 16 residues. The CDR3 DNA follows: TGTGCCAGTAGTATTTGGGGGAGGGCCTCTCGGAATGAGCAGTTCTTC. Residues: CASSIWGRASRNEQFF.

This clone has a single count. The CDR3 DNA reads TGTGCCAGCAGCGCCCGGGGAGCGGGGGATCTCCAGTACTTC. Translating it yields CASSARGAGDLQYF. The J gene is TRBJ2-5, the V gene TRBV7-3, with 8 bases aligning to TRBD2. This CDR3 is built from 14 residues. V shed 5 bases, J shed 10 bases, and the junction held 12 bases outside the gene matches. CDR1 is SGHTA and CDR2 is FQGTGA in the germline V gene.

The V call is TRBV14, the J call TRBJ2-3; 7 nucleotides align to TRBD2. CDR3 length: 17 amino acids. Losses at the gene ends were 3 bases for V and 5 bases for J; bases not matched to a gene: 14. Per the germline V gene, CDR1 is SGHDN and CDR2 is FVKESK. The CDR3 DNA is TGTGCCAGCAGCCATCGTTCGTTGCGGGAGAGAGGAGATACGCAGTATTTT. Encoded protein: CASSHRSLRERGDTQYF.

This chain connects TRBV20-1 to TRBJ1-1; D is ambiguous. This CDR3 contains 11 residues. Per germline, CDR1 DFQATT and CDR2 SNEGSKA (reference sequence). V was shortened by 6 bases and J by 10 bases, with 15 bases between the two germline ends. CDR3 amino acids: CSASAGARAFF. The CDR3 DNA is TGCAGTGCCTCTGCAGGTGCGCGAGCTTTCTTT.

The CDR3 nucleotides read TGTGCCAGCAGTGGTCAGGGAATCAATGAGCAGTTCTTC. Amino acid sequence: CASSGQGINEQFF. The V call is TRBV2, the J call TRBJ2-1; D possibly corresponds to TRBD1 (5 bases). The CDR3 is 13 residues long. CDR1 is SNHLY, CDR2 FYNNEI, per germline. V dropped 4 bases and J dropped 6 bases, with 10 bases sitting between them.

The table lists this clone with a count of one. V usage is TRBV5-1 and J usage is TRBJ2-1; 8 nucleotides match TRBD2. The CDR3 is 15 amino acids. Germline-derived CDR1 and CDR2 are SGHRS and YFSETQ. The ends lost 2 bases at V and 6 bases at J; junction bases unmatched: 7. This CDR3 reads CASSFSAGESNEQFF. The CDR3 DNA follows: TGCGCCAGCAGCTTTTCAGCGGGAGAGTCCAATGAGCAGTTCTTC.